Listed below are T cell receptor beta chains from one sample, sequenced in a study of EBV T-cell therapy then PD-1 blockade in nasopharyngeal carcinoma. The assay was immunoSEQ multiplex PCR, and TCRdb's table has in-frame clones only and misses some. The sample yields approximately 21,000 clones, about 87% seen once. Their specific antigens are unknown. The sample in question was CD8+ T cells from blood, obtained at approximately day 62 from a patient whose treatment included autologous EBV-specific T cells and nivolumab. These receptors were obtained from a man aged 35 to 55 with nasopharyngeal carcinoma. The CDR3 runs from the conserved cysteine through the conserved F or W. Each record gives: D gene, V gene, J gene, clone size, CDR3 protein, CDR3 DNA. A D gene is named only where the DNA matches it firmly. The size field is filled for only some rows; it gives once, few, many or a size class.

D gene: TRBD1
V gene: TRBV7-3
J gene: TRBJ2-3
clone size: -
CDR3 protein: CASSLTGATTDTQYF
CDR3 DNA: TGTGCCAGCAGCTTGACAGGGGCGACCACAGATACGCAGTATTTT

D gene: -
V gene: TRBV13
J gene: TRBJ1-1
clone size: -
CDR3 protein: CASSLTGWPEAFF
CDR3 DNA: TGTGCCAGCAGCTTAACAGGGTGGCCTGAAGCTTTCTTT

D gene: -
V gene: TRBV9
J gene: TRBJ1-1
clone size: -
CDR3 protein: CASSVGPVNTEAFF
CDR3 DNA: TGTGCCAGCAGCGTAGGTCCGGTGAACACTGAAGCTTTCTTT

D gene: -
V gene: TRBV9
J gene: TRBJ2-7
clone size: -
CDR3 protein: CASSPRGLRGSHEQYF
CDR3 DNA: TGTGCCAGCAGCCCCAGAGGTCTTAGGGGGTCCCACGAGCAGTACTTC

D gene: TRBD2
V gene: TRBV29-1
J gene: TRBJ2-3
clone size: -
CDR3 protein: CSVELLAESTDTQYF
CDR3 DNA: TGCAGCGTTGAACTCCTAGCGGAAAGCACAGATACGCAGTATTTT

D gene: TRBD1
V gene: TRBV3-1/TRBV3-2
J gene: TRBJ2-7
clone size: -
CDR3 protein: CASRGWTGGHEQYF
CDR3 DNA: TGTGCCAGCAGGGGGTGGACAGGGGGCCACGAGCAGTACTTC

D gene: TRBD2
V gene: TRBV5-1
J gene: TRBJ2-7
clone size: -
CDR3 protein: CASIAQRGSSYEQYF
CDR3 DNA: TGCGCCAGCATCGCCCAGCGGGGGAGCTCCTACGAGCAGTACTTC

D gene: -
V gene: TRBV7-3
J gene: TRBJ1-2
clone size: -
CDR3 protein: CASSSPGANYGYTF
CDR3 DNA: TGTGCCAGCAGCTCCCCGGGGGCTAACTATGGCTACACCTTC

D gene: -
V gene: TRBV5-5
J gene: TRBJ2-7
clone size: -
CDR3 protein: CASSLGRLGPRSSYEQYF
CDR3 DNA: TGTGCCAGCAGCTTGGGACGACTAGGTCCCAGGAGCTCCTACGAGCAGTACTTC

D gene: -
V gene: TRBV28
J gene: TRBJ2-7
clone size: -
CDR3 protein: CASNRLSYEQYF
CDR3 DNA: TGTGCCAGCAATAGGCTTTCCTACGAGCAGTACTTC

D gene: TRBD2
V gene: TRBV7-9
J gene: TRBJ2-5
clone size: -
CDR3 protein: CASSILAGRETQYF
CDR3 DNA: TGTGCCAGCAGCATCCTAGCGGGGAGGGAGACCCAGTACTTC

D gene: -
V gene: TRBV3-1/TRBV3-2
J gene: TRBJ1-2
clone size: -
CDR3 protein: CASSQGGALEVGYTF
CDR3 DNA: TGTGCCAGCAGCCAGGGGGGGGCTCTAGAAGTTGGCTACACCTTC

D gene: -
V gene: TRBV27
J gene: TRBJ2-7
clone size: once
CDR3 protein: CASSLGQGTYEQYF
CDR3 DNA: TGTGCCAGCAGTCTAGGACAAGGGACCTACGAGCAGTACTTC

D gene: -
V gene: TRBV4-3
J gene: TRBJ2-3
clone size: -
CDR3 protein: CASSPWMGGAVDTQYF
CDR3 DNA: TGCGCCAGCAGCCCCTGGATGGGGGGTGCGGTAGATACGCAGTATTTT

D gene: -
V gene: TRBV5-8
J gene: TRBJ1-1
clone size: -
CDR3 protein: CASSFHSTEAFF
CDR3 DNA: TGTGCCAGCAGCTTTCATAGCACTGAAGCTTTCTTT

D gene: -
V gene: TRBV5-1
J gene: TRBJ1-1
clone size: once
CDR3 protein: CASSLDKGSNTEAFF
CDR3 DNA: TGCGCCAGCAGCTTGGACAAGGGATCAAACACTGAAGCTTTCTTT

D gene: TRBD1
V gene: TRBV6-4
J gene: TRBJ2-3
clone size: once
CDR3 protein: CASSEGQGDADTQYF
CDR3 DNA: TGTGCCAGCAGTGAAGGACAGGGGGACGCAGATACGCAGTATTTT

D gene: -
V gene: TRBV2
J gene: TRBJ1-3
clone size: few
CDR3 protein: CASLAGNTIYF
CDR3 DNA: TGTGCCAGCCTTGCTGGAAACACCATATATTTT

D gene: TRBD1
V gene: TRBV19
J gene: TRBJ2-2
clone size: -
CDR3 protein: CASSIRTGKDGGELFF
CDR3 DNA: TGTGCCAGTAGTATCCGGACAGGGAAGGATGGGGGGGAGCTGTTTTTT

D gene: -
V gene: TRBV27
J gene: TRBJ2-2
clone size: few
CDR3 protein: CASSISRTGELFF
CDR3 DNA: TGTGCCAGCAGTATAAGCCGGACCGGGGAGCTGTTTTTT

D gene: TRBD1
V gene: TRBV6-2/TRBV6-3
J gene: TRBJ2-7
clone size: -
CDR3 protein: CASSYGTGGYEQYF
CDR3 DNA: TGTGCCAGCAGTTACGGGACAGGGGGCTACGAGCAGTACTTC

D gene: -
V gene: TRBV27
J gene: TRBJ1-6
clone size: few
CDR3 protein: CASRGEGSYNSPLHF
CDR3 DNA: TGTGCCAGCAGAGGGGAAGGGTCCTATAATTCACCCCTCCACTTT

D gene: -
V gene: TRBV28
J gene: TRBJ2-5
clone size: -
CDR3 protein: CASSLGRDPLGTQYF
CDR3 DNA: TGTGCCAGCAGTTTAGGGCGGGACCCCCTAGGGACCCAGTACTTC

D gene: -
V gene: TRBV6-1
J gene: TRBJ1-5
clone size: -
CDR3 protein: CASSDRVTRGQPQHF
CDR3 DNA: TGTGCCAGCAGTGATCGTGTCACGCGGGGTCAGCCCCAGCATTTT

D gene: -
V gene: TRBV6-1
J gene: TRBJ1-1
clone size: -
CDR3 protein: CASSEPFGEAFF
CDR3 DNA: TGTGCCAGCAGTGAACCCTTTGGTGAAGCTTTCTTT

D gene: TRBD1
V gene: TRBV4-2
J gene: TRBJ1-5
clone size: -
CDR3 protein: CASSRRTGGNQPQHF
CDR3 DNA: TGTGCCAGCAGCCGCCGGACAGGTGGGAATCAGCCCCAGCATTTT

D gene: -
V gene: TRBV2
J gene: TRBJ2-5
clone size: -
CDR3 protein: CASSARVLQETQYF
CDR3 DNA: TGTGCCAGCAGTGCGCGGGTCCTCCAAGAGACCCAGTACTTC

D gene: -
V gene: TRBV7-2
J gene: TRBJ1-2
clone size: -
CDR3 protein: CASSLAIRGGYTF
CDR3 DNA: TGTGCCAGCAGCTTAGCGATAAGGGGCGGCTACACCTTC

D gene: -
V gene: TRBV7-9
J gene: TRBJ2-5
clone size: -
CDR3 protein: CASSWSDIEYF
CDR3 DNA: TGTGCCAGCAGCTGGTCTGATATTGAGTACTTC

D gene: -
V gene: TRBV12-3/TRBV12-4
J gene: TRBJ1-1
clone size: -
CDR3 protein: CASSLGNTEAFF
CDR3 DNA: TGTGCCAGCAGTTTAGGGAACACTGAAGCTTTCTTT

D gene: -
V gene: TRBV21-1
J gene: TRBJ2-3
clone size: -
CDR3 protein: CAAWVPGPDTQYF
CDR3 DNA: TGTGCTGCATGGGTCCCTGGACCAGATACGCAGTATTTT

D gene: TRBD1
V gene: TRBV19
J gene: TRBJ2-7
clone size: -
CDR3 protein: CASPSSNRDSNYEQYF
CDR3 DNA: TGTGCCAGTCCCTCGTCAAACCGGGACAGTAACTACGAGCAGTACTTC

D gene: -
V gene: TRBV4-3
J gene: TRBJ2-1
clone size: -
CDR3 protein: CASSQEYNEQFF
CDR3 DNA: TGCGCCAGCAGCCAAGAATACAATGAGCAGTTCTTC

D gene: -
V gene: TRBV4-2
J gene: TRBJ2-1
clone size: -
CDR3 protein: CASSQVGQYEQFF
CDR3 DNA: TGTGCCAGCAGCCAAGTAGGGCAGTACGAGCAGTTCTTC

D gene: -
V gene: TRBV2
J gene: TRBJ1-5
clone size: -
CDR3 protein: CASVARGYSNQPQHF
CDR3 DNA: TGTGCCAGTGTGGCCAGGGGTTATAGCAATCAGCCCCAGCATTTT

D gene: -
V gene: TRBV11-3
J gene: TRBJ2-2
clone size: few
CDR3 protein: CASSLVVGSGELFF
CDR3 DNA: TGTGCCAGCAGCTTAGTCGTGGGGTCCGGGGAGCTGTTTTTT

D gene: -
V gene: TRBV7-2
J gene: TRBJ2-7
clone size: -
CDR3 protein: CASSPVSGPSYEQYF
CDR3 DNA: TGTGCCAGCAGCCCAGTGAGCGGGCCTTCCTACGAGCAGTACTTC